This T cell receptor beta chain was recovered during a study of T-cell reconstitution after alpha-beta-depleted transplantation in children. Study-level points and caveats: From newly produced T cells came most of the T-cell counts and diversity one year after transplant.

V was pared by 6 bases and J by 5 bases, with 8 bases between. The CDR3 runs to 11 residues. In germline, CDR1 is DFQATT, CDR2 SNEGSKA (reference sequence). At least ten counts were recorded for this clonotype. Its antigen is undetermined. It was with unique molecular identifiers that the TCRbeta library was prepared. TCRdb reprocessed the PCR reads with MiXCR, giving one entry per CDR3 protein. The data hold 210,000 or so distinct CDR3 sequences, with roughly a tenth observed a single time. The rearrangement uses TRBV20-1 and TRBJ2-1, with a possible D match to TRBD1 (5 bases). Sequenced here: PBMCs, sampled before TCRalphabeta/CD19-depleted stem cell transplant. The TCR originated in a child younger than two with acute myeloid leukemia, due to receive a stem cell transplant. As DNA, the CDR3 is TGCAGTGCCCTAGGGGACAATGAGCAGTTCTTC. This translates into CSALGDNEQFF.